The 23 T cell receptor beta chains below were found in one sample sequenced in a study of blood T cell repertoires in COVID-19. Produced via immunoSEQ multiplex PCR; TCRdb's table is partial and in-frame only. The sample holds 250,000 or so clones; approximately 88% are singletons and the top ten take 2% to 2.5%. Sequenced material: PBMCs or T cells enriched from blood (not recorded which). These receptors were taken from a woman in her forties with acute COVID-19.

This clone has a single count. The V and J genes are TRBV7-9 and TRBJ1-3; D remains ambiguous. There are 13 residues in the CDR3. Trimming shortened V by 1 base and J by 11 bases, and 12 bases separated the two germline ends. Germline assignment: CDR1 SEHNR and CDR2 FQNEAQ (reference sequence). Written as DNA, the CDR3 is TGTGCCAGCAGCTTAGACTCGGGTTCCGCCATATATTTT. Translated, it gives CASSLDSGSAIYF.

The V gene is TRBV27, the J gene TRBJ1-5; no clear D gene. The CDR3 covers 14 residues. V was shortened by 5 bases and J by 1 base, with 9 bases between the two germline ends. Germline assignment: CDR1 MNHEY and CDR2 SMNVEV (reference sequence). The CDR3 loop is CASSPWASNQPQHF. In DNA, the CDR3 is TGTGCCAGCAGTCCCTGGGCCAGCAATCAGCCCCAGCATTTT.

The V gene is TRBV15, the J gene TRBJ2-5; 13 positions match TRBD2. The length of the CDR3 is 18 residues. CDR1 is LNHNV and CDR2 is YYDKDF in the germline V gene (reference sequence). With 1 base clipped from V and 9 bases from J, the junction kept 14 bases outside the gene matches. The CDR3 DNA is TGTGCCACCAGCAGAGGGACCGGGACTAGCGGGGCTGTAGCGTCCCAGTACTTC. Its protein is CATSRGTGTSGAVASQYF.

The chain recombines TRBV30 with TRBJ2-3; 9 positions agree with TRBD2. Germline V gene data show CDR1 as GTSNPN and CDR2 as SVGIG (reference sequence). V lost 0 bases and J lost 5; bases outside the gene matches: 3. The CDR3 is made up of 14 amino acids. The CDR3 sequence: CAWSVRAGGDTQYF. The CDR3 DNA reads as TGTGCCTGGAGTGTACGAGCGGGGGGAGATACGCAGTATTTT.

V gene TRBV11-2 combines with J gene TRBJ2-2, with TRBD2 identical over 11 bases. There are 18 residues in the CDR3. V was clipped by 1 base and J by 7 bases; unmatched bases: 11. Looked up from germline, CDR1 is SGHAT and CDR2 is FQNNGV. The CDR3 DNA follows: TGTGCCAGCAGCTTAGGAAGGCTAGCGGGGGGCCAGGACGGGGAGCTGTTTTTT. Translated, it gives CASSLGRLAGGQDGELFF.

This chain links TRBV19 with TRBJ2-7; TRBD1 aligns across 9 bases. With 6 bases clipped from V and 2 bases from J, the junction kept 5 bases outside the gene matches. This CDR3 has 14 amino acids. Germline-derived CDR1 and CDR2 are LNHDA and SQIVND (reference sequence). The CDR3 bases are TGTGCCAGTAGCAGGACAGGGGCCGCCTACGAGCAGTACTTC. Protein sequence: CASSRTGAAYEQYF.

The chain employs TRBV7-2 and TRBJ1-2; 7 nucleotides align to TRBD1. From germline, CDR1 is SGHTA and CDR2 FQGNSA. The ends lost 2 bases at V and 4 bases at J; junction bases unmatched: 1. The CDR3 is 13 residues long. The CDR3 protein is CASSLRQGYGYTF. The CDR3 DNA sequence: TGTGCCAGCAGCTTAAGACAGGGCTATGGCTACACCTTC.

The chain employs TRBV5-6 and TRBJ1-2; the match to TRBD1 covers 9 bases. The trim removed 4 bases at V and 0 bases at J, leaving 16 bases unmatched. CDR3 size: 19 residues. The germline gives CDR1 SGHDT, CDR2 YYEEEE. CDR3 in DNA: TGTGCCAGCAGCGGTAGCCGGGACAGGGTCTTCGGTACTAACTATGGCTACACCTTC. Residues: CASSGSRDRVFGTNYGYTF.

The chain has TRBV6-4 and TRBJ1-1; no clear D gene. V lost 7 bases and J lost 2, with 11 bases in between. The germline V gene encodes CDR1 MRHNA and CDR2 SNTAGT. The CDR3 is made up of 13 amino acids. The CDR3 bases are TGTGCCAGCATGCGAGGCAGAAACACTGAAGCTTTCTTT. Amino acids: CASMRGRNTEAFF.

The rearrangement links TRBV18 to TRBJ2-1; D is unclear. Trimming removed 5 bases from V and 9 bases from J, with 11 bases in between. Germline V gives CDR1 KGHSH, CDR2 LQKENI. CDR3 size: 12 residues. CDR3: CASSTRDGEQFF. DNA for the CDR3: TGTGCCAGCTCAACACGCGATGGTGAGCAGTTCTTC.

This clone turned up a few times. The V call is TRBV5-1, the J call TRBJ2-1; TRBD2 agrees at 14 bases. The CDR3 runs to 16 residues. Trimming cost V 3 bases and J 5 bases; bases outside gene matches: 4. Per germline, CDR1 SGHRS and CDR2 YFSETQ. CDR3 nucleotide sequence: TGCGCCAGCAGCTACCGGACTAGCGGGGGGAACAATGAGCAGTTCTTC. Its protein is CASSYRTSGGNNEQFF.

Here the CDR3 reads CASSLVGRVNTEAFF. In nucleotides, the CDR3 is TGTGCCAGCAGCTTAGTCGGCAGGGTGAACACTGAAGCTTTCTTT. The chain carries TRBV7-2 and TRBJ1-1, with a possible D match to TRBD1 (5 bases). The V end lost 1 base, the J end lost 0 bases, and 9 bases lay between the germline ends. Germline assignment: CDR1 SGHTA and CDR2 FQGNSA. CDR3 length: 15 residues.

The V gene is TRBV27, the J gene TRBJ2-1; 8 positions agree with TRBD2. V lost 4 bases and J lost 9; bases outside the gene matches: 14. The length of the CDR3 is 16 residues. Germline values: CDR1 MNHEY, CDR2 SMNVEV (reference sequence). The CDR3 protein is CASSSNLRSGRREQFF. The DNA for the CDR3 is TGTGCCAGCAGTTCCAACCTTCGGAGCGGGAGACGTGAGCAGTTCTTC.

The chain joins TRBV7-9 to TRBJ1-2; possibly TRBD1 for D (5 bases). CDR1 and CDR2 (germline): SEHNR, FQNEAQ (reference sequence). Trimming cost V 11 bases and J 3 bases, with 13 bases left between them. This CDR3 has 12 amino acids. DNA of the CDR3: TGTGCCGTCCGGGGGTTAGACTATGGCTACACCTTC. Its translation: CAVRGLDYGYTF.

Regarding this clone: At the DNA level, this CDR3 is encoded by other sequences in the same sample as well. This sequence joins TRBV14 and TRBJ2-2, with D possibly TRBD2 on 5 matching bases. The CDR3 contains 15 residues. Germline-derived CDR1 and CDR2 are SGHDN and FVKESK. V dropped 4 bases and J dropped 1 base, with 10 bases sitting between them. The DNA for the CDR3 is TGTGCCAGCAGCCTTCACCGGGGGAACACCGGGGAGCTGTTTTTT. This translates into CASSLHRGNTGELFF.

The gene calls are TRBV7-7 and TRBJ2-2; D perhaps matches TRBD1 (5 bases). V gave up 5 bases and J gave up 8 bases, with 18 bases separating them. CDR3 length equals 15 residues. Germline V gene data show CDR1 as SSHAT and CDR2 as FNYEAQ (reference sequence). The CDR3 nucleotides are TGTGCCAGCAGCGCCTCGCCAGGGTTTGCGGGGGAGCTGTTTTTT. This translates into CASSASPGFAGELFF.

There are a few counts of this clone. The rearrangement joins TRBV18 to TRBJ1-1, with TRBD1 matching over 9 bases. The CDR3 contains 15 residues. Unmatched junction bases numbered 8, after V lost 8 bases and J lost 1 base. Germline V gene sequence: CDR1 KGHSH, CDR2 LQKENI. This CDR3 is CASTGEDRGNTEAFF. The CDR3 DNA follows: TGTGCCAGCACCGGGGAGGACAGGGGGAACACTGAAGCTTTCTTT.

The chain joins TRBV5-4 to TRBJ2-7; 10 bases agree with TRBD1. The germline V gene has CDR1 SGHNT and CDR2 YYREEE (reference sequence). This CDR3 region has 16 residues. Trimming cost V 0 bases and J 5 bases; bases outside gene matches: 8. Here the CDR3 DNA reads TGTGCCAGCAGCTTGGTGCCCGGGACAGGGGAGGACGAGCAGTACGTC. Residues: CASSLVPGTGEDEQYV.

The chain uses TRBV5-1 and TRBJ1-6, with TRBD1 as a possible D gene (5 bases). The CDR3 totals 16 residues. Germline lookup yields CDR1 SGHRS and CDR2 YFSETQ. Trimming took off 7 bases at V and 5 bases at J, with 19 bases between the two ends. The CDR3 is CASRRATVRDNSPLHF. The CDR3 DNA reads as TGCGCCAGCCGCAGGGCCACGGTCAGGGATAATTCACCCCTCCACTTT.

A single count supports this clone. The DNA for the CDR3 is TGTGCCAGCACTTGTAAGCGGGAGCCCCCTAAGATCTACGAGCAGTACGTC. This translates into CASTCKREPPKIYEQYV. The V and J genes are TRBV21-1 and TRBJ2-7; the D call of TRBD2 is as the table states it, not checked on the DNA. TRBV21-1 is a recognized pseudogene. The CDR3 sequence is 17 residues long.

This rearrangement joins TRBV5-1 to TRBJ1-6; weak D call: TRBD1 (6 bases). The V end lost 3 bases, the J end lost 13 bases, and 20 bases lay between the germline ends. Per the germline V gene, CDR1 is SGHRS and CDR2 is YFSETQ. The CDR3 length is 15 residues. CDR3 amino acids: CASSYGGGSVSPLHF. The CDR3 nucleotides are TGCGCCAGCAGCTATGGGGGGGGCAGCGTCTCCCCCCTCCACTTT.

This chain links TRBV6-6 with TRBJ1-3; D gene ambiguous. Trimming removed 7 bases at V and 1 base at J, with 5 bases between. The CDR3 loop spans 12 amino acids. Germline V gene lookup returns CDR1 MNHNY and CDR2 SVGAGI (reference sequence). The DNA for the CDR3 is TGTGCCAGCACCATGTCTGGAAACACCATATATTTT. This gives the protein CASTMSGNTIYF.

The rearrangement links TRBV9 to TRBJ1-2; no clear D gene. In germline, CDR1 is SGDLS, CDR2 YYNGEE. This CDR3 is 16 amino acids long. Trimming stripped 0 bases from V and 7 bases from J, with 19 bases between. The CDR3 protein is CASSVDPFPRELGYTF. The CDR3 nucleotides are TGTGCCAGCAGCGTAGATCCGTTCCCGAGGGAGCTTGGCTACACCTTC.